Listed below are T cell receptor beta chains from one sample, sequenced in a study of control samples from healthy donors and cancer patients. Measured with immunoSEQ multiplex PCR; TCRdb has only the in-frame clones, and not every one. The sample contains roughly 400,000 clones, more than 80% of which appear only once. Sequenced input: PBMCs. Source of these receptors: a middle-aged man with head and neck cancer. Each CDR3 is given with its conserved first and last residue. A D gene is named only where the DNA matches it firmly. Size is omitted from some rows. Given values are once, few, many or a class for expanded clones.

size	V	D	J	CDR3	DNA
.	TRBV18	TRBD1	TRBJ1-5	CASSPLSGTGSNQPQHF	TGTGCCAGCTCACCACTTTCCGGGACAGGAAGCAATCAGCCCCAGCATTTT
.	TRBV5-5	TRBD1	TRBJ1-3	CASRSPGQGKNTIYF	TGTGCCAGCAGATCTCCGGGACAGGGTAAAAACACCATATATTTT
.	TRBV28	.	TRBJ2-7	CASSLGQYYEQYF	TGTGCCAGCAGTTTAGGACAATATTACGAGCAGTACTTC
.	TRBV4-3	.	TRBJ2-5	CASSQDSSLSRTQYF	TGCGCCAGCAGCCAAGATTCCTCCCTCTCGCGGACCCAGTACTTC
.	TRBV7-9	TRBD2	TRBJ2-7	CASTRGGTTSWEQYF	TGTGCCAGCACCCGGGGGGGGACTACGTCGTGGGAGCAGTACTTC
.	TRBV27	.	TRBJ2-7	CASSLGFGGSYEQYF	TGTGCCAGCAGTTTAGGATTTGGCGGTTCCTACGAGCAGTACTTC
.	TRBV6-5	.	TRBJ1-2	CASSRRDNYGYTF	TGTGCCAGCAGCCGCCGGGACAACTATGGCTACACCTTC
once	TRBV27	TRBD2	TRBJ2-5	CASSSRGTSGSGETQYF	TGTGCCAGCAGTTCTCGCGGGACTAGCGGGAGCGGAGAGACCCAGTACTTC
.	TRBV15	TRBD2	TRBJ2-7	CATSSEYPSGAYEQYF	TGTGCCACCAGCAGTGAATACCCTAGCGGGGCCTACGAGCAGTACTTC
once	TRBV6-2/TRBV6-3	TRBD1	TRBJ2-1	CASSYPRDRVSRGNEQFF	TGTGCCAGCAGTTACCCCCGGGACAGGGTTAGTAGGGGCAATGAGCAGTTCTTC
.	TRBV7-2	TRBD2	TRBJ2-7	CASSLGPFGGGSYEQYF	TGTGCCAGCAGCTTGGGCCCCTTCGGCGGGGGGTCCTACGAGCAGTACTTC
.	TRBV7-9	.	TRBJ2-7	CASSLGELGEQYF	TGTGCCAGCAGCTTAGGGGAGCTAGGCGAGCAGTACTTC
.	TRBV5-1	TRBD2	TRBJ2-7	CASSYLGEGRYEQYF	TGCGCCAGCAGCTACCTGGGGGAGGGGAGGTACGAGCAGTACTTC